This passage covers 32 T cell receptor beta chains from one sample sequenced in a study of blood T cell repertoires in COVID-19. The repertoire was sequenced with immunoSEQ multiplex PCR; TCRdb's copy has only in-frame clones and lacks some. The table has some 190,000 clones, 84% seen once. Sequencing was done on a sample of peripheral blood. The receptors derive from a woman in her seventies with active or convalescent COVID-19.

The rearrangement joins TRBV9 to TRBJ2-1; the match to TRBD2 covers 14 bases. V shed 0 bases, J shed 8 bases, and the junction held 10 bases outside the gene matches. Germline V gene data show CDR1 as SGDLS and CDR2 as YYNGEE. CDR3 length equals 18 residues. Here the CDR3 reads CASSVDPTSGRAWDEQFF. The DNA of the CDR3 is TGTGCCAGCAGCGTAGACCCGACTAGCGGGAGGGCCTGGGATGAGCAGTTCTTC.

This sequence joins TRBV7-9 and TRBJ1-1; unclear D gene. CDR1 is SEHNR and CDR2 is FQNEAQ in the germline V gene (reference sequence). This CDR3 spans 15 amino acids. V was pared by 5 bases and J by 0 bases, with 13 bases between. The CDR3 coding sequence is TGTGCCAGCAGCACTAGGGTCACGATGAACACTGAAGCTTTCTTT. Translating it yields CASSTRVTMNTEAFF.

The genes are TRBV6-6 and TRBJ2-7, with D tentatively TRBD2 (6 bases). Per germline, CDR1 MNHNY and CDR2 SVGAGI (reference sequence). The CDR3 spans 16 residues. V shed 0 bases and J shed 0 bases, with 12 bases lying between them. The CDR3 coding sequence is TGTGCCAGCAGTTACTCGATGGCGGGAAGCTCCTACGAGCAGTACTTC. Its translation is CASSYSMAGSSYEQYF.

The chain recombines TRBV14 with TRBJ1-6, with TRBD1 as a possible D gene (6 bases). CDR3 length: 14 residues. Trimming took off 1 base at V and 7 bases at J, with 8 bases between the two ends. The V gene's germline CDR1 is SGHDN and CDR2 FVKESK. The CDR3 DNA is TGTGCCAGCAGCCAAGGGACAGCAAATTCACCCCTCCACTTT. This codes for CASSQGTANSPLHF.

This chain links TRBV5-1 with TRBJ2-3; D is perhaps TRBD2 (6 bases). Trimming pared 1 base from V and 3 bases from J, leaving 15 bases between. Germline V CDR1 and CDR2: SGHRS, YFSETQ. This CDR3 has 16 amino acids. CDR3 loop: CASSLNTGSGTDTQYF. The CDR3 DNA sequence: TGCGCCAGCAGCTTGAATACCGGGAGTGGAACAGATACGCAGTATTTT.

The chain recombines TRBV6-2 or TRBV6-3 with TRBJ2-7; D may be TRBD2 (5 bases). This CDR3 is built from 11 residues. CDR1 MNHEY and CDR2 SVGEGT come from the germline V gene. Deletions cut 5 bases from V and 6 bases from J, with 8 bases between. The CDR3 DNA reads TGTGCCAGCAGTGTAGCGAGCGAGCAGTACTTC. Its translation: CASSVASEQYF.

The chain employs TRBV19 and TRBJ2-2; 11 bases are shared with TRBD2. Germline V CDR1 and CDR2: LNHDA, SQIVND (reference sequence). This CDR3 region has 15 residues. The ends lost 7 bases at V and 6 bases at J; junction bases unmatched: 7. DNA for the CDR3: TGTGCCAGTAACCCCCCGGGACTAGCGGCCGGGGAGCTGTTTTTT. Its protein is CASNPPGLAAGELFF. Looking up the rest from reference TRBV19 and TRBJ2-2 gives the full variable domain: DGGITQSPKYLFRKEGQNVTLSCEQNLNHDAMYWYRQDPGQGLRLIYYSQIVNDFQKGDIAEGYSVSREKKESFPLTVTSAQKNPTAFYLCASNPPGLAAGELFFGEGSRLTVL.

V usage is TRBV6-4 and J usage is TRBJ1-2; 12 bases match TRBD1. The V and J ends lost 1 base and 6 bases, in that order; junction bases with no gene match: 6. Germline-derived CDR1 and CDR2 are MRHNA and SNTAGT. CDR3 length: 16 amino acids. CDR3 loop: CASSDYGTGGPDGYTF. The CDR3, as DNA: TGTGCCAGCAGTGACTACGGGACAGGGGGCCCCGATGGCTACACCTTC.

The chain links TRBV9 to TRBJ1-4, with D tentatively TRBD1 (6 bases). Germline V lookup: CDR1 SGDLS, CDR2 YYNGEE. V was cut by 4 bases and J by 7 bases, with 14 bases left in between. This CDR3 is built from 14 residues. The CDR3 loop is CASSPQGYGEKLFF. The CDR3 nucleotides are TGTGCCAGCAGCCCACAGGGTTACGGTGAAAAACTGTTTTTT.

CDR3 region: CASSLTSGRADEQFF. The CDR3 DNA reads TGTGCCAGCAGCCTCACTAGCGGGAGGGCCGATGAGCAGTTCTTC. This chain links TRBV28 with TRBJ2-1; 13 bases are a match to TRBD2. From germline, CDR1 is MDHEN and CDR2 SYDVKM. Trimming took 6 bases from V and 8 from J; bases not matched to a gene: 7. The length of the CDR3 is 15 residues.

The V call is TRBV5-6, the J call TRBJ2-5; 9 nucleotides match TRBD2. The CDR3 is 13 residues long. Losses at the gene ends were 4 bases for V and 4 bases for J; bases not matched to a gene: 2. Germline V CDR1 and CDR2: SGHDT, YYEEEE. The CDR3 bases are TGTGCCAGCAGCCTTAGCGGGAGAGAGACCCAGTACTTC. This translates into CASSLSGRETQYF.

The CDR3 protein is CSASRGWQTNQPQHF. CDR3 nucleotides: TGCAGTGCTAGTCGGGGGTGGCAAACCAATCAGCCCCAGCATTTT. The genes are TRBV20-1 and TRBJ1-5; maybe TRBD1 (5 bases). With 3 bases removed from V and 3 bases from J, the gap between germline ends came to 15 bases. The CDR3 runs to 15 residues. Looked up from germline, CDR1 is DFQATT and CDR2 is SNEGSKA (reference sequence).

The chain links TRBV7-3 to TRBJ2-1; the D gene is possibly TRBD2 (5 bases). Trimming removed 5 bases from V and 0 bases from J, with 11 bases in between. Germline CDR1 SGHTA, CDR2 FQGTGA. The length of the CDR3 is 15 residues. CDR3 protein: CASSPGGLSYNEQFF. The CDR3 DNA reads TGTGCCAGCAGCCCCGGCGGGCTCTCCTACAATGAGCAGTTCTTC. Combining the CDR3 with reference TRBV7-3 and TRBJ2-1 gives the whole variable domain GAGVSQTPSNKVTEKGKYVELRCDPISGHTALYWYRQSLGQGPEFLIYFQGTGAADDSGLPNDRFFAVRPEGSVSTLKIQRTERGDSAVYLCASSPGGLSYNEQFFGPGTRLTVL.

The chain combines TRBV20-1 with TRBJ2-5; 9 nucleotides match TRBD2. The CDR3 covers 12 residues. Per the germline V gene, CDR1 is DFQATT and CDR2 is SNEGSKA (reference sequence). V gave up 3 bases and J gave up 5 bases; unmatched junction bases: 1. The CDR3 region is CSASLAGETQYF. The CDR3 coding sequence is TGCAGTGCTAGTCTAGCGGGGGAGACCCAGTACTTC.

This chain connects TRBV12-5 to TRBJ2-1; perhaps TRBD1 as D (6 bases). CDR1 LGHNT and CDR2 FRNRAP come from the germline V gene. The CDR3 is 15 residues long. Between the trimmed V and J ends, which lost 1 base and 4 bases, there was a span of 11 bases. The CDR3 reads CASGLALQGYNEQFF. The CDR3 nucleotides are TGTGCTAGTGGTTTGGCCCTTCAGGGGTACAATGAGCAGTTCTTC.

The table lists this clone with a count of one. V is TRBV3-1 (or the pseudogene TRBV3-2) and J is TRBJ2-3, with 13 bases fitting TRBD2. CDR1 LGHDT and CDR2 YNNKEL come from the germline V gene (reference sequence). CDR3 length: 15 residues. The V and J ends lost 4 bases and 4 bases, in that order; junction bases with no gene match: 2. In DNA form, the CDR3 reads TGTGCCAGCAGCCGGACTAGCGGGAGAGCAGATACGCAGTATTTT. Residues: CASSRTSGRADTQYF.

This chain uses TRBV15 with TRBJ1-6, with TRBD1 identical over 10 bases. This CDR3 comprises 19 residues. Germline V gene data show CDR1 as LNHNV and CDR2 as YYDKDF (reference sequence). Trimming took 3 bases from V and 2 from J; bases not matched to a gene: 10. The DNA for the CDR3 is TGTGCCACCAGCAGCTACCCCGCGACAGGGGGCCCCTATAATTCACCCCTCCACTTT. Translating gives CATSSYPATGGPYNSPLHF. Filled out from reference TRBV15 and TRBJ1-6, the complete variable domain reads DAMVIQNPRYQVTQFGKPVTLSCSQTLNHNVMYWYQQKSSQAPKLLFHYYDKDFNNEADTPDNFQSRRPNTSFCFLDIRSPGLGDTAMYLCATSSYPATGGPYNSPLHFGNGTRLTVT.

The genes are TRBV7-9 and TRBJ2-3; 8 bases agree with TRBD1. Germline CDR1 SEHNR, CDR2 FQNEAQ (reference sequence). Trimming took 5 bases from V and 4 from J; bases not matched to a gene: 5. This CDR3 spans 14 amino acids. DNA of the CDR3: TGTGCCAGCAGCCCCGGGACAGGTGCAGATACGCAGTATTTT. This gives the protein CASSPGTGADTQYF. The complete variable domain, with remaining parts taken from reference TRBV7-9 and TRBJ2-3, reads DTGVSQNPRHKITKRGQNVTFRCDPISEHNRLYWYRQTLGQGPEFLTYFQNEAQLEKSRLLSDRFSAERPKGSFSTLEIQRTEQGDSAMYLCASSPGTGADTQYFGPGTRLTVL.

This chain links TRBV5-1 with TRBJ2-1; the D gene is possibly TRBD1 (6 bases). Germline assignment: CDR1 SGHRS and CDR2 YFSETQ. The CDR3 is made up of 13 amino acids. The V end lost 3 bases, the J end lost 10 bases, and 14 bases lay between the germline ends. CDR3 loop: CASSSRTDSEQFF. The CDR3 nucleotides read TGCGCCAGCAGCTCGCGCACGGACAGCGAGCAGTTCTTC.

CDR3 DNA sequence: TGTGCCAGTAGTCTAGTAGCGGGAGGGAATGAGCAGTTCTTC. This codes for CASSLVAGGNEQFF. J is TRBJ2-1 and V is TRBV19, with 11 bases lining up with TRBD2. This CDR3 has 14 residues. Germline V gives CDR1 LNHDA, CDR2 SQIVND (reference sequence). J was trimmed by 7 bases and V by 5 bases; bases with no gene match: 4.

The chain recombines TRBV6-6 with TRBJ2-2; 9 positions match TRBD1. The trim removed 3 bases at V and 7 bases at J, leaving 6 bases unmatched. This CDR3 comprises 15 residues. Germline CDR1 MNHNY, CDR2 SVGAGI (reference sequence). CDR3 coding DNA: TGTGCCAGCAGTTATGGACAGGGGCCTAGCGGGGAGCTGTTTTTT. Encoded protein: CASSYGQGPSGELFF.

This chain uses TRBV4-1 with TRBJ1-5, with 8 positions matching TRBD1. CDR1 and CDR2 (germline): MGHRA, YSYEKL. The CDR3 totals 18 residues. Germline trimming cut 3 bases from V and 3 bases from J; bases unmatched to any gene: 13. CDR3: CASSQEGRTGRANQPQHF. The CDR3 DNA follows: TGCGCCAGCAGCCAGGAGGGTAGGACAGGGAGGGCCAATCAGCCCCAGCATTTT.

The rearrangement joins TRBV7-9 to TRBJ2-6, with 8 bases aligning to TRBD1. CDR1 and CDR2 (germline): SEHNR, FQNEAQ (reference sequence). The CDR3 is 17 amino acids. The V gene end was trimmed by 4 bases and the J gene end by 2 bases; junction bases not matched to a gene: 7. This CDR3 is CASSSTGAKPGANVLTF. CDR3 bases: TGTGCCAGCAGCTCGACAGGGGCAAAGCCTGGGGCCAACGTCCTGACTTTC.

The CDR3 region is CASSLADLRFADTQYF. In DNA, the CDR3 is TGTGCCAGCAGCTTAGCAGACCTCAGGTTCGCAGATACGCAGTATTTT. The chain has TRBV7-9 and TRBJ2-3; D gene unclear. The germline V gene has CDR1 SEHNR and CDR2 FQNEAQ (reference sequence). V was pared by 0 bases and J by 4 bases, with 14 bases between. This CDR3 comprises 16 residues.

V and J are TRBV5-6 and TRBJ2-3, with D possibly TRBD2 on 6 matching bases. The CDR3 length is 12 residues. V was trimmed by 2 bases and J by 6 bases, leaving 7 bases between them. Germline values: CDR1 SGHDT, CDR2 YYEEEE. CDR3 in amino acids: CASSFLADTQYF. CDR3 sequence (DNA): TGTGCCAGCAGCTTTCTAGCGGATACGCAGTATTTT.

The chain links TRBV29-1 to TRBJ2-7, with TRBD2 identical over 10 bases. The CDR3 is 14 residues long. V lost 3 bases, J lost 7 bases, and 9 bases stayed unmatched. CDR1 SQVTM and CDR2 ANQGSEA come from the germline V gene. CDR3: CSVEPLAGATEQYF. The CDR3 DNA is TGCAGCGTTGAGCCCCTAGCGGGAGCTACAGAGCAGTACTTC.

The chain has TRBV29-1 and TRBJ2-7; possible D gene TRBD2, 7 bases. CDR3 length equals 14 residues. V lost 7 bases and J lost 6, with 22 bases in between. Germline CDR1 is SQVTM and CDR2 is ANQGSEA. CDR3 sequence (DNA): TGCAGCGCACTCATTGGGGGGGCCGGCCGCGAGCAGTACTTC. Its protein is CSALIGGAGREQYF.

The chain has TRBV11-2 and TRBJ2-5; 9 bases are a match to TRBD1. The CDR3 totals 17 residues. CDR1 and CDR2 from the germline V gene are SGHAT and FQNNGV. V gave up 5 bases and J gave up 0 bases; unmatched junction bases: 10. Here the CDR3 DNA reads TGTGCCAGCAGCGCGACCGGGACAGGGAAGTACCAAGAGACCCAGTACTTC. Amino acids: CASSATGTGKYQETQYF. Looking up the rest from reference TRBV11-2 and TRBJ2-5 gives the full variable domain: EAGVAQSPRYKIIEKRQSVAFWCNPISGHATLYWYQQILGQGPKLLIQFQNNGVVDDSQLPKDRFSAERLKGVDSTLKIQPAKLEDSAVYLCASSATGTGKYQETQYFGPGTRLLVL.

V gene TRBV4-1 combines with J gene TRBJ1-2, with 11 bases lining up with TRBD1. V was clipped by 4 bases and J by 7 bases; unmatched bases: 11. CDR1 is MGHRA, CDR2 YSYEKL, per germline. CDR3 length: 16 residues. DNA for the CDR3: TGCGCCAGCAGCCCCGGACAGGGGGCGCTTGGGGGTGGCTACACCTTC. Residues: CASSPGQGALGGGYTF.

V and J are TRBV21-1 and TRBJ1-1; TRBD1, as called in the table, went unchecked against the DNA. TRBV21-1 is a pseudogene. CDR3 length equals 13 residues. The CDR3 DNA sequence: TGTGCCAGCAGCAAAGGGACAGATTATGAAGCTTTCTTT. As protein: CASSKGTDYEAFF.

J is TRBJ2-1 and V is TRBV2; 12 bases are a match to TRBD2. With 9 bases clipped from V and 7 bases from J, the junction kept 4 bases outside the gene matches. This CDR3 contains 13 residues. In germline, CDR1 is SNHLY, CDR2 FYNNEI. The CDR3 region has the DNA TGTGCCAGAGGACTAGCGGGAATAAATGAGCAGTTCTTC. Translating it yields CARGLAGINEQFF.

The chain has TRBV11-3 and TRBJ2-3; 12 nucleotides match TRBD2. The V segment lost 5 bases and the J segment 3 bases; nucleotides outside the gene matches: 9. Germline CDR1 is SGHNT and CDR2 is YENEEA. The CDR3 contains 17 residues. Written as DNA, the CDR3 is TGTGCCAGCAGCGGGCCGACTAGCGGGAGAGGGACAGATACGCAGTATTTT. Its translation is CASSGPTSGRGTDTQYF.